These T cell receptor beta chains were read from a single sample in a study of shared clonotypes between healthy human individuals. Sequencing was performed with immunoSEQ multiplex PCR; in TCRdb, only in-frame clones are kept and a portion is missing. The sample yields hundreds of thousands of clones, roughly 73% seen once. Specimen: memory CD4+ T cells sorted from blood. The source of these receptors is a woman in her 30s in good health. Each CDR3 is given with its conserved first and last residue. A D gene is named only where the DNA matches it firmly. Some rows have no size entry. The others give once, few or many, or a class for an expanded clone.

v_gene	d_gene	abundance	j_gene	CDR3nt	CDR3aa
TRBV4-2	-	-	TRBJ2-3	TGTGCCAGCAGCCAGGTCCGCGACGCAACCCCAGATACGCAGTATTTT	CASSQVRDATPDTQYF
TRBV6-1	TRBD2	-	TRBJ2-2	TGTGCCGCGTGGACTAGCGGGAGAGGGATCGGGGAGCTGTTTTTT	CAAWTSGRGIGELFF
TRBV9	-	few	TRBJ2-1	TGTGCCAGCAGCTACTACCCCTCCTACAATGAGCAGTTCTTC	CASSYYPSYNEQFF
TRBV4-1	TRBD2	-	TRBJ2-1	TGCGCCAGCAGCCAACAGCGGGAGGACCGCCAGTTCTTC	CASSQQREDRQFF
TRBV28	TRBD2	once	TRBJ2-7	TGTGCCAGCAGTCCCGGCGGGACTAGCGGAACTTACGAGCAGTACTTC	CASSPGGTSGTYEQYF
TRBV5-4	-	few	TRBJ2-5	TGTGCCAGCAGCTTGGGAGGGGGTCCCTCGGAGACCCAGTACTTC	CASSLGGGPSETQYF
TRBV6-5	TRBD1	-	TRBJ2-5	TGTGCCAGCAGTTCCCGACAGGGAAAAGAGACCCAGTACTTC	CASSSRQGKETQYF
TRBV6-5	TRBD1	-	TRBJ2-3	TGTGCCAGCCGTTGGGACAGGTTCACAGATACGCAGTATTTT	CASRWDRFTDTQYF
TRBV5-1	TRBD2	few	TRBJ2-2	TGCGCCAGCAGCTTCGGGACTAGCGGGATCCCGTCGAACACCGGGGAGCTGTTTTTT	CASSFGTSGIPSNTGELFF
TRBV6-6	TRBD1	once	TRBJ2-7	TGTGCCAGCAGGCCCGGGACAGGGTTTTCTTACGAGCAGTACTTC	CASRPGTGFSYEQYF
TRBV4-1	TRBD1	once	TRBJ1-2	TGCGCCAGCAGCCAGTTCCGGGACAGGGGAGGGGATGGCTACACCTTC	CASSQFRDRGGDGYTF
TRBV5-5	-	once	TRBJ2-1	TGTGCCAGCAGCTTCGAACAGGGTGCATACAATGAGCAGTTCTTC	CASSFEQGAYNEQFF
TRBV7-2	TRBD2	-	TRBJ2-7	TGTGCCAGCAGCCCTACTCGGGAGGGCTCCGAGCAGTACTTC	CASSPTREGSEQYF
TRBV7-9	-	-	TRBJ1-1	TGTGCCAGCAGCTTAGTAGGTGCCGGGACCGCGAACACTGAAGCTTTCTTT	CASSLVGAGTANTEAFF
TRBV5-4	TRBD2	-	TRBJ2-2	TGTGCCAGCAGCTTGGGCGCGGGACGGGAGGGGTCCGGGGAGCTGTTTTTT	CASSLGAGREGSGELFF
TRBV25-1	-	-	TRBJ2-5	TGTGCCAGCAGTCCAGGGGCACAAGAGACCCAGTACTTC	CASSPGAQETQYF
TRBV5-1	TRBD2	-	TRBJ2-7	TGCGCCAGCAGCTTGGCGGGCGGGAGCTCGAGAGAGCAGTACTTC	CASSLAGGSSREQYF
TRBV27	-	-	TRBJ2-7	TGTGCCAGCAGTCGAGTAGTGATGGGAGTTCGGTACTTC	CASSRVVMGVRYF
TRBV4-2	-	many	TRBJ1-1	TGTGCCAGCAGCTACCGGGACGGCAACACTGAAGCTTTCTTT	CASSYRDGNTEAFF
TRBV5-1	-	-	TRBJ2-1	TGCGCCAGCAGCCACGAAGGGGGTACATTAGGTGAGCAGTTCTTC	CASSHEGGTLGEQFF
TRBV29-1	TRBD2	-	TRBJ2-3	TGCAGCGGACTCCTAGCGGGGGCGGGAGATACGCAGTATTTT	CSGLLAGAGDTQYF
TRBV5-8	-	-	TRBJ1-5	TGTGCCAGCAGCCGGGTCCATCAGCCCCAGCATTTT	CASSRVHQPQHF
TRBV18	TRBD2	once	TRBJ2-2	TGTGCCAGCTCAGATCGGGAGGCCGGGGAGCTGTTTTTT	CASSDREAGELFF
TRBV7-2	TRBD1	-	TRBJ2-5	TGTGCCAGCAGCTTATGGGGACAGAACCAAGAGACCCAGTACTTC	CASSLWGQNQETQYF
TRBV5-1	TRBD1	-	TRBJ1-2	TGCGCCAGCAGCAAAGGAGGGGGCGATGGCTACACCTTC	CASSKGGGDGYTF
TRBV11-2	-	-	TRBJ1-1	TGTGCCAGCAGCCCGAGGATGGGGGCCGCGGGAGCTTTCTTT	CASSPRMGAAGAFF
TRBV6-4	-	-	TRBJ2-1	TGTGCCAGCAGTACAGGGACGCTTGGGGAGCAGTTCTTC	CASSTGTLGEQFF
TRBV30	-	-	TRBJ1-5	TGTGCCTGGAGTCAAGGGTCCGGTCAGCCCCAGCATTTT	CAWSQGSGQPQHF
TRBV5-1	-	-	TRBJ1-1	TGCGCCAGTCGTCTATGGGGGGCGAGGACTGAAGCTTTCTTT	CASRLWGARTEAFF
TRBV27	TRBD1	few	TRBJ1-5	TGTGCCAGCAGTTCGATGGACAGGAGAGGGTATAGCAATCAGCCCCAGCATTTT	CASSSMDRRGYSNQPQHF
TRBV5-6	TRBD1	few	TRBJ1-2	TGTGCCAGCAGCTCACTTGACAGGGGCTATGGCTACACCTTC	CASSSLDRGYGYTF
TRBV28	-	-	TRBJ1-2	TGTGCCAGCAGTTCGGCTCCATTCATGCCGAAAGGAGTACCTAACTATGGCTACACCTTC	CASSSAPFMPKGVPNYGYTF
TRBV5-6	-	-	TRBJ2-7	TGTGCCAGCAGCCCCTCTACCCGGGGATCCTACGAGCAGTACTTC	CASSPSTRGSYEQYF
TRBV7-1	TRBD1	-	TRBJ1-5	TGTGCCAGCAGCCCAAGACAGGGCCGCCAGCCCCAGCATTTT	CASSPRQGRQPQHF
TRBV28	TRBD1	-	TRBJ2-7	TGTGCCAGCAGTTTACCCGCACAGGGGGCGGGCGAGCAGTACTTC	CASSLPAQGAGEQYF
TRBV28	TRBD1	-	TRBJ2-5	TGTGCCAGCAGTCCACTCGGACAGGGCGTCCCTCAAGAGACCCAGTACTTC	CASSPLGQGVPQETQYF
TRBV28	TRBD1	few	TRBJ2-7	TGTGCCAGCAGAGTTGGGGGGACAGGGGTAGGTGAGCAGTACTTC	CASRVGGTGVGEQYF
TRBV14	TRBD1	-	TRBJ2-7	TGTGCCAGCAGCCAACCGGGACAGGGAGCCTACGAGCAGTACTTC	CASSQPGQGAYEQYF
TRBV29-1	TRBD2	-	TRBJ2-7	TGCAGCGTTGATGGGGTAACTAGCGGGAGGGCCCCATACGAGCAGTACTTC	CSVDGVTSGRAPYEQYF
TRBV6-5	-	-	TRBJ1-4	TGTGCCAGCAGTTTACGGACACCAACTAATGAAAAACTGTTTTTT	CASSLRTPTNEKLFF
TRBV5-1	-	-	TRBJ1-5	TGCGCCAGCAGCTCCGGCGCGGGAGAGCCCCAGCATTTT	CASSSGAGEPQHF
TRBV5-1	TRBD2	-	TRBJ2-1	TGCGCCAGCAGCGTCCCGGGACTAGCGGAAACGGATGAGCAGTTCTTC	CASSVPGLAETDEQFF
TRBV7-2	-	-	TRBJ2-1	TGTGCCAGCACCAAACAGGATGGCCTGGGTGAGCAGTTCTTC	CASTKQDGLGEQFF
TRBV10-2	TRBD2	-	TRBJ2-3	TGCGCCACCGGACTAGCGGGAAAGGATACGCAGTATTTT	CATGLAGKDTQYF
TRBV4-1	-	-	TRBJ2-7	TGCGCCAGCAGCCAAGATGTGACTAGAGGGGGCGAGCAGTACTTC	CASSQDVTRGGEQYF
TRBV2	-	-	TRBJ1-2	TGTGCCAGCACCCTTGGGAATATACAGGGAAGTGGCTACACCTTC	CASTLGNIQGSGYTF
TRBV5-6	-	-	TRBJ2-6	TGTGCCAGCAGCTTGGGGGCGCTTGGGGCCAACGTCCTGACTTTC	CASSLGALGANVLTF
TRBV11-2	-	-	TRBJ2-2	TGTGCCAGCAGCTTACGACGGGAGAGGGGCACCGGGGAGCTGTTTTTT	CASSLRRERGTGELFF
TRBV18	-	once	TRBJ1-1	TGTGCCAGCTCACCATCTGGCAGGGAGGCCACTGAAGCTTTCTTT	CASSPSGREATEAFF